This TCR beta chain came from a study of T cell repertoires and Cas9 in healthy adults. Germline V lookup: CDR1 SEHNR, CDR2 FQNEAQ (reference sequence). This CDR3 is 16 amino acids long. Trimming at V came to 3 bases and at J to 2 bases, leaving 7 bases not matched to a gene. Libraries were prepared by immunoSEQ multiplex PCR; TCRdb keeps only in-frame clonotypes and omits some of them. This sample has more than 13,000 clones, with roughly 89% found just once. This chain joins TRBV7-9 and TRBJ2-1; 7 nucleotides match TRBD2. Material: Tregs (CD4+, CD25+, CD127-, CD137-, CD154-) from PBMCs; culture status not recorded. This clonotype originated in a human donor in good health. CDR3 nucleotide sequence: TGTGCCAGCAGCTTCCCTGGGGGGGGAGCCTACAATGAGCAGTTCTTC. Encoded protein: CASSFPGGGAYNEQFF.